Listed here is a single T cell receptor (beta chain). In the authors' methods: Amplification of reference gene primers provided the estimated nucleated cell counts. Method: immunoSEQ multiplex PCR; TCRdb's copy keeps in-frame clones and lacks some. That table furnishes V, J and clone size, whereas the DNA furnished D and trimming. The sample consists of about 320,000 clones, roughly 85% of them appearing once. The data derive from a study of blood T cell repertoires in COVID-19. Overall study context: Specimens from acute and convalescent COVID-19 originated in the United States, Italy and Spain. Nucleic acid was either cDNA or gDNA, and it came from T cells, B-cell-depleted T cells, or PBMCs.

V dropped 5 bases and J dropped 5 bases, with 12 bases sitting between them. This CDR3 has 12 amino acids. Germline CDR1 is SQVTM and CDR2 is ANQGSEA. The chain couples TRBV29-1 to TRBJ1-2; tentative D call: TRBD1 (6 bases). The source material was peripheral blood. The TCR comes from a human donor in a cohort sampled during active COVID-19. The CDR3 DNA follows: TGCAGCGTTAATCCAGGGGCATATGGCTACACCTTC. This encodes CSVNPGAYGYTF.